This TCR beta chain was identified in a study of shared clonotypes between healthy human individuals. Sequenced by immunoSEQ multiplex PCR; TCRdb stores in-frame clones only, minus some. Of roughly 400,000 clones listed, about 96% are singletons. The CDR3 spans 14 residues. Germline V gene sequence: CDR1 MDHEN, CDR2 SYDVKM. V lost 3 bases to trimming and J lost 2 bases, with 8 bases between them. What was sequenced was memory CD8+ T cells sorted from blood. This sample's subset: CD45RO+ cells pooled with CCR7-negative TemRA cells. The rearrangement joins TRBV28 to TRBJ1-5; a possible D gene is TRBD1 (5 bases). This receptor was identified in a man aged 25-45 years in good health. This CDR3 is CASSFRRGNQPQHF. The CDR3 coding sequence is TGTGCCAGCAGTTTCCGCAGGGGCAATCAGCCCCAGCATTTT.